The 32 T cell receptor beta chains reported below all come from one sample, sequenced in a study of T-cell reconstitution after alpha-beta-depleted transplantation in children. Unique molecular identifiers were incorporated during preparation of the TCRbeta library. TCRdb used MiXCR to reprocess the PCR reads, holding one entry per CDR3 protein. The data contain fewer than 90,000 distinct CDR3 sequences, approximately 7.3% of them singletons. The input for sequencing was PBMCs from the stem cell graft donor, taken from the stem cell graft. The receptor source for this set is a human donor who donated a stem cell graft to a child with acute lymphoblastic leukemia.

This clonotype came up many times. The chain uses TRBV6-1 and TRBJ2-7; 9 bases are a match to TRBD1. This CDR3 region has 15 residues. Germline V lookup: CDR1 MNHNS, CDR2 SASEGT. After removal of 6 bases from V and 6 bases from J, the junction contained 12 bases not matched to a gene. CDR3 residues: CASRKQGAPSGEQYF. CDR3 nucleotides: TGTGCCAGCAGAAAACAGGGGGCGCCGAGCGGCGAGCAGTACTTC.

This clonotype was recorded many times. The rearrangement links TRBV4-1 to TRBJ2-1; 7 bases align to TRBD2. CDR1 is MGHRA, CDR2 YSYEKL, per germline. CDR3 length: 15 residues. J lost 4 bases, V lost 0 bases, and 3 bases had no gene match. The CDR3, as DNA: TGCGCCAGCAGCCAAGAGCCTAGCGGTTACAATGAGCAGTTCTTC. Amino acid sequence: CASSQEPSGYNEQFF.

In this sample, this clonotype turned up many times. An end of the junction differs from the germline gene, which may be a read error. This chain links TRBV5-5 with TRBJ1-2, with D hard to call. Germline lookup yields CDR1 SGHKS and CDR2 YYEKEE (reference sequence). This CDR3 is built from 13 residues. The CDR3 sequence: CASSLQLDYGYTF. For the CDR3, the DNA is TGTGCCAGCAGCTTGCAGTTGGACTACGGCTACACCTTC.

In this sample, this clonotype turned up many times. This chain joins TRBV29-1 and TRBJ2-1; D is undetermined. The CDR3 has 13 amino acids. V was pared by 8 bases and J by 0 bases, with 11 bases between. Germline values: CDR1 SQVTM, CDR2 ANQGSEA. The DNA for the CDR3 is TGCAGCACCGACGGCAGCTCCTACAATGAGCAGTTCTTC. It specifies CSTDGSSYNEQFF.

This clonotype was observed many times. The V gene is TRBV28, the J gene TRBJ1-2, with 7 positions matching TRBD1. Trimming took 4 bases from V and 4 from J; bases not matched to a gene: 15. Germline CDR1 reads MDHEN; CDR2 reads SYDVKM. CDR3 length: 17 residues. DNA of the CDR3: TGTGCCAGCAGTTCCACAGGGGTAAGCGTCGACTCCTATGGCTACACCTTC. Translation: CASSSTGVSVDSYGYTF.

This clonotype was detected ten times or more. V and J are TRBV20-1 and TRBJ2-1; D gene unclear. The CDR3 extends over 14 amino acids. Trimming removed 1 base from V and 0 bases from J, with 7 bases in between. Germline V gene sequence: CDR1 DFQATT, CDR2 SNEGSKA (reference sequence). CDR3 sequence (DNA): TGCAGTGCTAGAGTCCTACTCTCCTACAATGAGCAGTTCTTC. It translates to CSARVLLSYNEQFF.

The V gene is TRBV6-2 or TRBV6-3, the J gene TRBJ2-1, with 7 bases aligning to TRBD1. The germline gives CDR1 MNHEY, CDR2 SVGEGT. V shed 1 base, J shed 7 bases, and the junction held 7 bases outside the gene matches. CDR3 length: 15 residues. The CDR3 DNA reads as TGTGCCAGCAGTTACTTCACAGGGGCGAAGAATGAGCAGTTCTTC. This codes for CASSYFTGAKNEQFF.

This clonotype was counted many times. The CDR3 nucleotides read TGCGCCAGCAGCCAAAGCAGGGGAGTCGTTGTAAAACTGTTTTTT. This gives the protein CASSQSRGVVVKLFF. V and J are TRBV4-3 and TRBJ1-4; perhaps TRBD1 as D (6 bases). CDR1 LGHNA and CDR2 YSLEER come from the germline V gene. This CDR3 is 15 amino acids long. Trimming cost V 2 bases and J 10 bases, with 17 bases left between them.

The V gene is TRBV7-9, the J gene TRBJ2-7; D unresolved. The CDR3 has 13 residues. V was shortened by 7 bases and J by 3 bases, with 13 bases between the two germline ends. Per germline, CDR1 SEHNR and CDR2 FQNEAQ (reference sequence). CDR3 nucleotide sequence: TGTGCCAGCACCGCCGAGTCGGGCTACGAGCAGTACTTC. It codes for CASTAESGYEQYF. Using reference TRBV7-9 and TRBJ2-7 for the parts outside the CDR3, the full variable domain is DTGVSQNPRHKITKRGQNVTFRCDPISEHNRLYWYRQTLGQGPEFLTYFQNEAQLEKSRLLSDRFSAERPKGSFSTLEIQRTEQGDSAMYLCASTAESGYEQYFGPGTRLTVT.

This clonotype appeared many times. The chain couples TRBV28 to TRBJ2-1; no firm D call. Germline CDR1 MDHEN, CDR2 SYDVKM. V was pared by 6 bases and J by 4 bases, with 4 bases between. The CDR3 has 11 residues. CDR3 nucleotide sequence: TGTGCCAGCAGCGAGTACAATGAGCAGTTCTTC. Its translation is CASSEYNEQFF.

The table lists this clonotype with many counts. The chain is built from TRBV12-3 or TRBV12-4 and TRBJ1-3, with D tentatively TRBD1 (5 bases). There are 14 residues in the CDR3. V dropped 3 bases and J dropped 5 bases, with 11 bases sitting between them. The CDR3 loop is CASSFPGSRNTIYF. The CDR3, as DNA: TGTGCCAGCAGTTTCCCAGGGAGCAGAAACACCATATATTTT.

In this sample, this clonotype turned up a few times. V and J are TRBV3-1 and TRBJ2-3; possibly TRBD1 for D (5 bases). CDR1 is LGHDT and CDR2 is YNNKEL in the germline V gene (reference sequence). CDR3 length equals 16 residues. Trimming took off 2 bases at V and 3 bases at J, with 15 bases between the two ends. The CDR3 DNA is TGTGCCAGCAGCCAACTTCGGAGCCAGGGAACAGATACGCAGTATTTT. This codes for CASSQLRSQGTDTQYF.

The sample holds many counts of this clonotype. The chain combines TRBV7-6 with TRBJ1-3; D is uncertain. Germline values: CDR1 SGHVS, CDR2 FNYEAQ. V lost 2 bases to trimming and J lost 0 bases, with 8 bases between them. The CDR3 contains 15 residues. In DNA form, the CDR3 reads TGTGCCAGCAGCTTATATGAGTCCTCTGGAAACACCATATATTTT. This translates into CASSLYESSGNTIYF.

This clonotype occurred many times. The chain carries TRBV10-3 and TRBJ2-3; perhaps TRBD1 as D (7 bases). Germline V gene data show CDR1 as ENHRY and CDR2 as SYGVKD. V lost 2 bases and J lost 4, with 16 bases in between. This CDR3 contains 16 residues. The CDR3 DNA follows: TGTGCCATCAGTGAGGCCTCGGGCAGGGGGGCAGATACGCAGTATTTT. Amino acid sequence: CAISEASGRGADTQYF.

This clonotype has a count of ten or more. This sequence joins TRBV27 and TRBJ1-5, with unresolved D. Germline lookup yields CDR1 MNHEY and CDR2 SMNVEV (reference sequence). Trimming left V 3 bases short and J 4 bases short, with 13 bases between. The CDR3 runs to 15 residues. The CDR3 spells CASSLNPTGNQPQHF. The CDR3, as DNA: TGTGCCAGCAGTTTGAACCCCACGGGGAATCAGCCCCAGCATTTT.

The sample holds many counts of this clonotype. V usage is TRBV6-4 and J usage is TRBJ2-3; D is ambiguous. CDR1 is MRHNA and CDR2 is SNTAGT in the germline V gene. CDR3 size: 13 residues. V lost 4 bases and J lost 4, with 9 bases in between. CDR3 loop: CASSGGSADTQYF. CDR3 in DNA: TGTGCCAGCAGTGGGGGAAGTGCAGATACGCAGTATTTT.

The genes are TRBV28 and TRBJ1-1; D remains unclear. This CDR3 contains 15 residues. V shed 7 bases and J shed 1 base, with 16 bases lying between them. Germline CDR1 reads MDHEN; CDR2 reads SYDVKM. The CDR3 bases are TGTGCCAGCACCTATACTCCGGACGGGAACACTGAAGCTTTCTTT. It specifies CASTYTPDGNTEAFF. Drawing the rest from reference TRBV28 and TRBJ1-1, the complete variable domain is DVKVTQSSRYLVKRTGEKVFLECVQDMDHENMFWYRQDPGLGLRLIYFSYDVKMKEKGDIPEGYSVSREKKERFSLILESASTNQTSMYLCASTYTPDGNTEAFFGQGTRLTVV.

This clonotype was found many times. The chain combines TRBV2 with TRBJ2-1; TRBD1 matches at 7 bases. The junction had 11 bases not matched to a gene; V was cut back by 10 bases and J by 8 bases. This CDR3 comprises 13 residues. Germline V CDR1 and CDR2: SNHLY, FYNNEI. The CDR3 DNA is TGTGCCAACAGACAGGGATCGGAATATGAGCAGTTCTTC. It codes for CANRQGSEYEQFF.

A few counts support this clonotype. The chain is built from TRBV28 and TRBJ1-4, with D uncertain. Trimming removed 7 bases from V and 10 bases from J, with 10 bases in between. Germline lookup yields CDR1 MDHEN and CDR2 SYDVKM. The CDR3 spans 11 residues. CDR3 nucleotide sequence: TGTGCCAGCACCTCGGGCGTAAAACTGTTTTTT. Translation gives CASTSGVKLFF.

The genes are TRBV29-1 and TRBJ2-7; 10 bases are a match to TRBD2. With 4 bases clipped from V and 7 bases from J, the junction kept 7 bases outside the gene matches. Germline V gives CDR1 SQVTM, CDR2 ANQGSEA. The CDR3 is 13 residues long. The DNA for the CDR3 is TGCAGCGTTGCTAGCGGGAGTATCAATGAGCAGTACTTC. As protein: CSVASGSINEQYF.

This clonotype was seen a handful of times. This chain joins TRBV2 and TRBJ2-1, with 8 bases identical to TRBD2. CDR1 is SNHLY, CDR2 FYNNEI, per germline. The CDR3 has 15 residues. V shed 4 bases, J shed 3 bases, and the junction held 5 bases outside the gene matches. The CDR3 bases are TGTGCCAGCAGTGTCCTCGCGGGAGGCTACAATGAGCAGTTCTTC. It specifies CASSVLAGGYNEQFF.

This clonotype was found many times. CDR3 in amino acids: CSASPWTRQDSYEQYF. DNA for the CDR3: TGCAGTGCTAGTCCTTGGACTAGGCAAGACTCCTACGAGCAGTACTTC. This chain joins TRBV20-1 and TRBJ2-7, with 7 nucleotides matching TRBD2. The CDR3 sequence is 16 residues long. The V segment lost 3 bases and the J segment 0 bases; nucleotides outside the gene matches: 11. The V gene's germline CDR1 is DFQATT and CDR2 SNEGSKA (reference sequence).

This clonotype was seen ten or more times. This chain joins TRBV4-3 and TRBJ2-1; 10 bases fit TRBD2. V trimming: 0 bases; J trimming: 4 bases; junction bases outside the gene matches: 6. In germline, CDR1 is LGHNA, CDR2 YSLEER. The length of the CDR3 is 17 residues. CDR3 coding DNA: TGCGCCAGCAGCCAAGAGGTAGCGGGGGGATTATACAATGAGCAGTTCTTC. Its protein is CASSQEVAGGLYNEQFF.

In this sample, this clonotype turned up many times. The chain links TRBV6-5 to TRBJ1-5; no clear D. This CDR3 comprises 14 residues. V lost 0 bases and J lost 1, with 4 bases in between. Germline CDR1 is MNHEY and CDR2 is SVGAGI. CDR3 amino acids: CASSYSGSNQPQHF. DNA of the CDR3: TGTGCCAGCAGTTACTCAGGGAGCAATCAGCCCCAGCATTTT.

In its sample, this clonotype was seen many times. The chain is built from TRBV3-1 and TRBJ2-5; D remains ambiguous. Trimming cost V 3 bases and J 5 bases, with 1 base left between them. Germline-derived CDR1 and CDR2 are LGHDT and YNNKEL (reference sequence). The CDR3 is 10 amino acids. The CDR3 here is CASSQETQYF. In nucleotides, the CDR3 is TGTGCCAGCAGCCAGGAGACCCAGTACTTC.

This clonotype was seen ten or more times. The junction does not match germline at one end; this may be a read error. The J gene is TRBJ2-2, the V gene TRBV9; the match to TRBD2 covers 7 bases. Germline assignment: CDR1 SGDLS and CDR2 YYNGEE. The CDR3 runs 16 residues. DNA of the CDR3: TGTGCCAGCAGCGTAGTGCCTAGCGGAAACACCGGGGATCTGTTTTTT. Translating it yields CASSVVPSGNTGDLFF.

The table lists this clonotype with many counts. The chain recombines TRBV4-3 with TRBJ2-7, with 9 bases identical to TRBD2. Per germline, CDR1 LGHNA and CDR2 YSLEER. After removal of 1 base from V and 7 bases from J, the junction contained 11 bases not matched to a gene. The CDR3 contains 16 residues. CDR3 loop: CASSQGSPSGVREQYF. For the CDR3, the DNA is TGCGCCAGCAGCCAAGGGTCGCCTAGCGGGGTCCGGGAGCAGTACTTC.

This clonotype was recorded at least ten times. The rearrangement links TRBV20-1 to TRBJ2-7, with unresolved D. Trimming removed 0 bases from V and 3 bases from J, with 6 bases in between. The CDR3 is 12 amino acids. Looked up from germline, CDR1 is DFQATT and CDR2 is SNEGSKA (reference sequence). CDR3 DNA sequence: TGCAGTGCTAGAGATTGGGACTACGAGCAGTACTTC. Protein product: CSARDWDYEQYF.

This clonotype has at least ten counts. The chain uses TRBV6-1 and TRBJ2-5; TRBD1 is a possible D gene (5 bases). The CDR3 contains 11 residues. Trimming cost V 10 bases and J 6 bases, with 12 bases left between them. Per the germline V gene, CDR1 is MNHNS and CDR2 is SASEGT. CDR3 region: CAIRQWQTQYF. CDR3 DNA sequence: TGTGCCATCCGACAGTGGCAGACCCAGTACTTC.

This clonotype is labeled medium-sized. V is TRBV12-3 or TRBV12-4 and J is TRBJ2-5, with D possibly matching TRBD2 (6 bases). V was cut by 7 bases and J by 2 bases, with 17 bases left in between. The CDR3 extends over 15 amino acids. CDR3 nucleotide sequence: TGTGCCAGCACCCTTTTCGCGGGACCTCAAGAGACCCAGTACTTC. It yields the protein CASTLFAGPQETQYF.

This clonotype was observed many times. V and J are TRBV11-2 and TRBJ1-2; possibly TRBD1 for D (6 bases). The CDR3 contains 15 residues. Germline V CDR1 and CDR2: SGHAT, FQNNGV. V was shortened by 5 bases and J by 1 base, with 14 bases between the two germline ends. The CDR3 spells CASSHNREVNYGYTF. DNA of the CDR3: TGTGCCAGCAGCCATAACAGGGAAGTTAACTATGGCTACACCTTC.

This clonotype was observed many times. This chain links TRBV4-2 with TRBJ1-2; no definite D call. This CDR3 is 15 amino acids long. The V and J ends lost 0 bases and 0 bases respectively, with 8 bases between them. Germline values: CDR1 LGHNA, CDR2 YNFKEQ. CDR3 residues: CASSQEQATNYGYTF. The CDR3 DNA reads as TGTGCCAGCAGCCAAGAGCAGGCCACTAACTATGGCTACACCTTC.